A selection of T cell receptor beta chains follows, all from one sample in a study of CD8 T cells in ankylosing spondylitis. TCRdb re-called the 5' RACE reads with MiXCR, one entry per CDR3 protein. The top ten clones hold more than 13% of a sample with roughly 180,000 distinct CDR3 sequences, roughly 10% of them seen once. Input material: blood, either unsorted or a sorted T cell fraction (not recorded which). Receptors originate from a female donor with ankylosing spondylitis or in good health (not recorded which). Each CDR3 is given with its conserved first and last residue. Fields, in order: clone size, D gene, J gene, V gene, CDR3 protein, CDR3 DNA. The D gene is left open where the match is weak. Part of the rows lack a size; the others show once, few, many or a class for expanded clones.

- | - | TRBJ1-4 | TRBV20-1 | CSARDSATNEKLFF | TGCAGTGCTAGAGACAGCGCAACTAACGAAAAACTGTTTTTT
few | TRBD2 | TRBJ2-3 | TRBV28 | CASSPAGGKADTQYF | TGTGCCAGCAGCCCCGCGGGGGGAAAGGCAGATACGCAGTATTTT
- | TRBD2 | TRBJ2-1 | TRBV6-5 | CASSYGTSGAVGEQFF | TGTGCCAGCAGTTACGGGACTAGCGGGGCGGTAGGTGAGCAGTTCTTC
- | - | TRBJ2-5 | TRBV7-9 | CASSEFQETQYF | TGTGCCAGCAGTGAGTTTCAAGAGACCCAGTACTTC
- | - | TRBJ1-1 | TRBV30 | CAWSVTNTEAFF | TGTGCCTGGAGTGTAACGAACACTGAAGCTTTCTTT
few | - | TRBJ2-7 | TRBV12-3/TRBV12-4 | CASSLEGTEQYF | TGTGCCAGCAGTTTAGAGGGGACGGAGCAGTACTTC
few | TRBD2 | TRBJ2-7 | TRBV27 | CASSFRGSSGEQYF | TGTGCCAGCAGTTTTCGCGGGAGCTCGGGCGAGCAGTACTTC
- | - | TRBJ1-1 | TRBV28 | CASRLITDGGAEAFF | TGTGCCAGCAGATTGATCACCGACGGGGGGGCTGAAGCTTTCTTT
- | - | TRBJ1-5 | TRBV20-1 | CSARDMGGRGDQPQHF | TGCAGTGCTAGAGATATGGGGGGGAGGGGTGATCAGCCCCAGCATTTT
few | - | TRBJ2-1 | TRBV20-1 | CSARDIGGELSYNEQFF | TGCAGTGCTAGAGACATCGGCGGGGAGCTATCCTACAATGAGCAGTTCTTC
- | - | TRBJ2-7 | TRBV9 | CASSTDLRDEQYF | TGTGCCAGTAGTACCGACTTAAGGGACGAGCAGTACTTC
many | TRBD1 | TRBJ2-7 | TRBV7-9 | CASTPTGGPYEQYF | TGTGCCAGCACCCCGACAGGGGGCCCCTACGAGCAGTACTTC
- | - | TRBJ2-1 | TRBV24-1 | CATSDSRVYEQFF | TGTGCCACCAGTGATTCAAGGGTCTATGAGCAGTTCTTC
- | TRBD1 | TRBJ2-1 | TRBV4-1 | CASSQEYSGTGAFTTGNEQFF | TGCGCCAGCAGCCAAGAATATTCGGGGACAGGGGCCTTCACCACGGGCAATGAGCAGTTCTTC
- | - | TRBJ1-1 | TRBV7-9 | CASSFPGGRGNTEAFF | TGTGCCAGCAGCTTCCCCGGGGGAAGAGGGAACACTGAAGCTTTCTTT
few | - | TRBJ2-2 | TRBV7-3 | CASSLNPGEADTGELFF | TGTGCCAGCAGCTTAAATCCAGGGGAAGCGGACACCGGGGAGCTGTTTTTT
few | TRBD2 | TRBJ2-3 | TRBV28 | CASSRRVAGGQDTQYF | TGTGCCAGCAGCCGACGTGTCGCGGGAGGGCAAGATACGCAGTATTTT
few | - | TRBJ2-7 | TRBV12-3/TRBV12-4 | CASSFIIYEQYF | TGTGCCAGCAGTTTTATCATCTACGAGCAGTACTTC
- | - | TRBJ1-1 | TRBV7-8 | CASSAARYSEAFF | TGTGCCAGCAGCGCGGCCAGGTACTCTGAAGCTTTCTTT
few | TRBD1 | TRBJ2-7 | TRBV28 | CASTSPGQGNLYEQYF | TGTGCCAGCACCTCACCGGGACAGGGAAACCTCTACGAGCAGTACTTC
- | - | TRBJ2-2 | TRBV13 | CASSLGLEGFPNTGELFF | TGTGCCAGCAGCTTAGGCCTAGAGGGATTTCCGAACACCGGGGAGCTGTTTTTT
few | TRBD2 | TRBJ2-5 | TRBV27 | CASSPPGTRSETQYF | TGTGCCAGCAGTCCCCCCGGGACTAGATCTGAGACCCAGTACTTC
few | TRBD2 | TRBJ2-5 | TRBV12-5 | CASGLQRGSGRSVETQYF | TGTGCTAGTGGTTTGCAACGGGGAAGCGGGAGGTCGGTGGAGACCCAGTACTTC
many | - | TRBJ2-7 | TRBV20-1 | CSAPTRNEQYF | TGCAGTGCCCCGACTCGGAACGAGCAGTACTTC
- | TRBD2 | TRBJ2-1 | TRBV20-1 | CSASSGRAYNEQFF | TGCAGTGCTAGTAGCGGGAGGGCCTACAATGAGCAGTTCTTC
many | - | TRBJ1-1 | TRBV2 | CASHPSMANTEAFF | TGTGCCAGCCACCCATCGATGGCCAACACTGAAGCTTTCTTT
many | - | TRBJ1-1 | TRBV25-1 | CASSFRPGEAFF | TGTGCCAGCAGTTTCCGCCCAGGGGAAGCTTTCTTT
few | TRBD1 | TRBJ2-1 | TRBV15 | CATSREERGPYNEQFF | TGTGCCACCAGCAGAGAAGAAAGGGGGCCCTACAATGAGCAGTTCTTC
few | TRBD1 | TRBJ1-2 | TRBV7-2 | CASSPVGTGDGYTF | TGTGCCAGCAGCCCAGTGGGGACAGGGGATGGCTACACCTTC
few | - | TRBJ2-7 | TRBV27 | CASSYQGGSYEQYF | TGTGCCAGCAGTTATCAGGGTGGGTCCTACGAGCAGTACTTC
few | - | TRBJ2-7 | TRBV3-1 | CASSRQTGLAYEQYF | TGTGCCAGCAGCCGCCAAACGGGACTGGCCTACGAGCAGTACTTC
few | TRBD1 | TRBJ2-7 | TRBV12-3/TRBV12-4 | CASSPPPGQAISYEQYF | TGTGCCAGCAGCCCCCCCCCGGGACAGGCGATCTCCTACGAGCAGTACTTC
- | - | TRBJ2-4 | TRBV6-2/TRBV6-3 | CASNEDQDLAKNIQYF | TGTGCCAGCAACGAGGACCAGGACCTAGCCAAAAACATTCAGTACTTC
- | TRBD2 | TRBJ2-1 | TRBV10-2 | CASTSRLAGVTGEQFF | TGCGCCAGCACCTCCCGTCTAGCGGGAGTTACCGGTGAGCAGTTCTTC
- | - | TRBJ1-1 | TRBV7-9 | CASSPGAEPPRTFF | TGTGCCAGCAGCCCTGGGGCGGAGCCGCCCAGGACTTTCTTT
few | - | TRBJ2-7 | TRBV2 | CASTSGPNPQQYF | TGTGCCAGCACCAGCGGGCCCAACCCCCAGCAGTACTTC
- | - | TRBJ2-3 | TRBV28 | CASSRTPSYTDTQYF | TGTGCCAGCAGCCGAACGCCGTCGTACACAGATACGCAGTATTTT